One sample yielded the 30 T cell receptor beta chains listed below, sequenced in a study of cytomegalovirus exposure and HLA in healthy donors. The PCR used 60 Vbeta and 13 Jbeta primers. Clones were sequenced by immunoSEQ multiplex PCR, and TCRdb holds only the in-frame ones, with some missing. The sample holds roughly 68,000 clones, over 50% seen once. Input material: PBMCs. The receptors come from a man aged 35 to 55 in good health and CMV-seropositive.

The chain recombines TRBV28 with TRBJ1-5, with 8 bases that match TRBD1. The CDR3 loop spans 17 amino acids. The trim removed 5 bases at V and 0 bases at J, leaving 9 bases unmatched. The V gene's germline CDR1 is MDHEN and CDR2 SYDVKM. CDR3 coding DNA: TGTGCCAGCAGTATCTCTTGGACAGGGATTAGCAATCAGCCCCAGCATTTT. This sequence encodes CASSISWTGISNQPQHF.

The chain is built from TRBV28 and TRBJ1-1, with 11 bases that match TRBD1. This CDR3 is built from 16 residues. V was pared by 5 bases and J by 1 base, with 6 bases of the junction left unmatched. The germline V gene encodes CDR1 MDHEN and CDR2 SYDVKM. The chain's CDR3 is CASSTGTGGRNTEAFF. The CDR3 region has the DNA TGTGCCAGCAGTACCGGGACAGGGGGACGGAACACTGAAGCTTTCTTT.

V gene TRBV19 combines with J gene TRBJ1-2, with D possibly matching TRBD1 (6 bases). Germline V gene lookup returns CDR1 LNHDA and CDR2 SQIVND (reference sequence). The CDR3 has 15 amino acids. Trimming took 7 bases from V and 4 from J, leaving 19 bases between them. Here the CDR3 reads CASTPTGSAGYGYTF. The CDR3 nucleotides read TGTGCCAGTACCCCTACAGGGTCTGCTGGCTATGGCTACACCTTC.

This clone was counted between two and nine times. The chain combines TRBV4-1 with TRBJ1-2, with D uncertain. V was shortened by 1 base and J by 7 bases, with 13 bases between the two germline ends. The CDR3 loop spans 14 amino acids. Germline loops: CDR1 MGHRA, CDR2 YSYEKL. CDR3 in DNA: TGCGCCAGCAGCCAAGGGCCGGCAGGCGCTGGCTACACCTTC. This translates into CASSQGPAGAGYTF.

The chain joins TRBV2 to TRBJ1-5; D ambiguous. The germline gives CDR1 SNHLY, CDR2 FYNNEI. Deletions cut 3 bases from V and 7 bases from J, with 16 bases between. The CDR3 totals 15 residues. The DNA of the CDR3 is TGTGCCAGCAGTGAGGTCCTCCGGTTCGAACAGCCCCAGCATTTT. Amino acids: CASSEVLRFEQPQHF.

There are a few counts of this clone. V and J are TRBV5-5 and TRBJ1-1; 8 bases are a match to TRBD1. The germline gives CDR1 SGHKS, CDR2 YYEKEE (reference sequence). V was pared by 4 bases and J by 1 base, with 3 bases of the junction left unmatched. The CDR3 runs to 14 residues. This CDR3 reads CASSRGQGNTEAFF. The CDR3 bases are TGTGCCAGCAGCCGAGGACAGGGGAACACTGAAGCTTTCTTT. Filled out from reference TRBV5-5 and TRBJ1-1, the complete variable domain reads DAGVTQSPTHLIKTRGQQVTLRCSPISGHKSVSWYQQVLGQGPQFIFQYYEKEERGRGNFPDRFSARQFPNYSSELNVNALLLGDSALYLCASSRGQGNTEAFFGQGTRLTVV.

This clone was detected once. A read error may account for a junction end that differs from germline. The chain joins TRBV6-6 to TRBJ2-1; TRBD2 agrees at 11 bases. The length of the CDR3 is 16 residues. Looked up from germline, CDR1 is MNHNY and CDR2 is SVGAGI (reference sequence). The CDR3 DNA reads TGTGCCGGCAGTTTGTCCTTAGCGGGGGGGGACAATGAGCAGTTCTTC. Its protein product is CAGSLSLAGGDNEQFF.

This clone turned up a few times. The chain employs TRBV10-3 and TRBJ2-2, with 16 bases matching TRBD2. Per the germline V gene, CDR1 is ENHRY and CDR2 is SYGVKD. The CDR3 sequence is 18 residues long. V shed 6 bases, J shed 6 bases, and the junction held 10 bases outside the gene matches. The CDR3 spells CAIRRSGTSGGVAGELFF. CDR3 bases: TGTGCCATCAGACGCAGCGGGACTAGCGGGGGGGTCGCCGGGGAGCTGTTTTTT.

V is TRBV2 and J is TRBJ2-2; 9 bases align to TRBD1. The germline V gene has CDR1 SNHLY and CDR2 FYNNEI. The CDR3 length is 16 residues. V gave up 5 bases and J gave up 5 bases; unmatched junction bases: 9. This chain's CDR3 is CASSFTGTGPTGELFF. In nucleotides, the CDR3 is TGTGCCAGCAGTTTTACCGGGACAGGGCCTACCGGGGAGCTGTTTTTT.

This rearrangement joins TRBV5-5 to TRBJ1-6; possible D gene TRBD1, 6 bases. Germline CDR1 is SGHKS and CDR2 is YYEKEE (reference sequence). Between the trimmed V and J ends, which lost 4 bases and 0 bases, there was a span of 11 bases. CDR3 length: 16 residues. This chain's CDR3 is CASSPGQNSYNSPLHF. CDR3 nucleotides: TGTGCCAGCAGCCCGGGACAAAACTCCTATAATTCACCCCTCCACTTT.

The rearrangement joins TRBV4-1 to TRBJ2-2; 9 bases line up with TRBD2. The ends lost 0 bases at V and 4 bases at J; junction bases unmatched: 6. The germline gives CDR1 MGHRA, CDR2 YSYEKL. The CDR3 totals 17 residues. The DNA of the CDR3 is TGCGCCAGCAGCCAAGATTTTGCGGGGGGGCCCACCGGGGAGCTGTTTTTT. Its translation is CASSQDFAGGPTGELFF.

This chain connects TRBV6-6 to TRBJ2-4; 11 positions agree with TRBD1. V shed 8 bases and J 1 base; nucleotides not matched to a gene: 4. The length of the CDR3 is 15 residues. Germline V CDR1 and CDR2: MNHNY, SVGAGI (reference sequence). Written as DNA, the CDR3 is TGTGCCAGCGCGGGACAGGGGGACGCCAAAAACATTCAGTACTTC. Translation gives CASAGQGDAKNIQYF.

The V and J genes are TRBV7-3 and TRBJ1-1; 8 positions agree with TRBD1. Germline trimming cut 3 bases from V and 2 bases from J; bases unmatched to any gene: 5. The length of the CDR3 is 15 residues. Germline CDR1 is SGHTA and CDR2 is FQGTGA. For the CDR3, the DNA is TGTGCCAGCAGCTTCTCAGGGGGCCGTAACACTGAAGCTTTCTTT. It is translated as CASSFSGGRNTEAFF.

The chain has TRBV7-3 and TRBJ1-1, with a weak D call TRBD1 (6 bases). The germline gives CDR1 SGHTA, CDR2 FQGTGA. Deletions cut 6 bases from V and 0 bases from J, with 14 bases between. The CDR3 contains 15 residues. In DNA form, the CDR3 reads TGTGCCAGCAGTCCCAGGGGCCCTATGAACACTGAAGCTTTCTTT. Translated: CASSPRGPMNTEAFF. Supplemented by reference TRBV7-3 and TRBJ1-1, the full variable domain reads GAGVSQTPSNKVTEKGKYVELRCDPISGHTALYWYRQSLGQGPEFLIYFQGTGAADDSGLPNDRFFAVRPEGSVSTLKIQRTERGDSAVYLCASSPRGPMNTEAFFGQGTRLTVV.

The V and J genes are TRBV19 and TRBJ2-4, with unresolved D. The CDR3 runs to 15 residues. V dropped 5 bases and J dropped 0 bases, with 11 bases sitting between them. CDR1 and CDR2 (germline): LNHDA, SQIVND (reference sequence). The CDR3 sequence is CASSFQVLAKNIQYF. CDR3 bases: TGTGCCAGTAGTTTCCAGGTACTAGCCAAAAACATTCAGTACTTC.

This chain joins TRBV6-5 and TRBJ2-5, with D possibly TRBD1 on 5 matching bases. The J call may be wrong; the DNA end is better matched by TRBJ2-7. Per germline, CDR1 MNHEY and CDR2 SVGAGI. The CDR3 totals 13 residues. The CDR3 nucleotides are TGTGCCAGCAGTTACCACCAGGGTAACGAGCAGTACTTC. Translation gives CASSYHQGNEQYF.

This clone has a single count. The chain uses TRBV7-2 and TRBJ1-6; TRBD1 might be the D (6 bases). The CDR3 consists of 16 residues. V lost 0 bases to trimming and J lost 8 bases, with 14 bases between them. Germline values: CDR1 SGHTA, CDR2 FQGNSA. This CDR3 reads CASSLAPGAIDSPLHF. In DNA form, the CDR3 reads TGTGCCAGCAGCTTAGCCCCAGGGGCAATTGATTCACCCCTCCACTTT.

This clone appeared a few times. J is TRBJ2-7 and V is TRBV2; 9 nucleotides align to TRBD1. The junction had 14 bases not matched to a gene; V was cut back by 6 bases and J by 2 bases. This CDR3 is 17 amino acids long. Germline assignment: CDR1 SNHLY and CDR2 FYNNEI. Written as DNA, the CDR3 is TGTGCCAGCAGGCCGGCTTCCGGGACAGGGAACCCCTACGAGCAGTACTTC. This sequence encodes CASRPASGTGNPYEQYF.

This rearrangement joins TRBV11-3 to TRBJ1-6; D is uncertain. V was pared by 2 bases and J by 9 bases, with 17 bases between. The CDR3 runs 16 residues. Germline CDR1 and CDR2: SGHNT and YENEEA. CDR3 sequence reads: CASSLTPEASGSPLHF. CDR3 in DNA: TGTGCCAGCAGCTTAACCCCTGAGGCGTCGGGTTCACCCCTCCACTTT.

V gene TRBV2 combines with J gene TRBJ2-5, with 11 nucleotides matching TRBD2. Germline V gene lookup returns CDR1 SNHLY and CDR2 FYNNEI. CDR3 length: 14 residues. With V trimmed by 6 bases and J by 3 bases, 3 bases remained unmatched. CDR3 protein: CASRETSGEETQYF. Written as DNA, the CDR3 is TGTGCCAGCAGGGAGACTAGCGGGGAAGAGACCCAGTACTTC.

This clone was seen only a few times. The V call is TRBV15, the J call TRBJ2-1; tentatively, D is TRBD2 (7 bases). CDR1 and CDR2 (germline): LNHNV, YYDKDF (reference sequence). V was clipped by 3 bases and J by 7 bases, with 19 bases between them. The CDR3 loop spans 16 amino acids. The CDR3 coding sequence is TGTGCCACCAGCAGGAGCGAGGGGGGGGGCCGTAATGAGCAGTTCTTC. Amino acids: CATSRSEGGGRNEQFF.

Concerning this clone: One end of the junction does not line up with germline, which may come from a read error. J is TRBJ1-2 and V is TRBV15, with 9 bases matching TRBD1. CDR3 length: 14 residues. CDR1 is LNHNV and CDR2 is YYDKDF in the germline V gene (reference sequence). CDR3 bases: TGTGCCACCAGCCGAGAGACAGGGGGCTATGGCTACACCTTC. Translation gives CATSRETGGYGYTF.

V and J are TRBV6-1 and TRBJ1-2; 9 bases align to TRBD1. The V segment lost 7 bases and the J segment 6 bases; nucleotides outside the gene matches: 6. Germline loops: CDR1 MNHNS, CDR2 SASEGT. The CDR3 length is 13 residues. The CDR3 protein is CASTFDRGDGYTF. CDR3 bases: TGTGCCAGCACCTTCGACAGGGGGGATGGCTACACCTTC.

The gene calls are TRBV28 and TRBJ1-1, with D possibly TRBD1 on 6 matching bases. This CDR3 contains 15 residues. Germline V gene lookup returns CDR1 MDHEN and CDR2 SYDVKM. Trimming cost V 10 bases and J 3 bases, with 21 bases left between them. CDR3 protein: CATFGGAARDTEAFF. For the CDR3, the DNA is TGTGCCACCTTCGGGGGGGCGGCTAGGGACACTGAAGCTTTCTTT.

CDR3 DNA: TGTGCCAGCAGCTTCGGGGTAGCGGGCTCCTATAATTCACCCCTCCACTTT. It encodes CASSFGVAGSYNSPLHF. This rearrangement joins TRBV5-4 to TRBJ1-6; D remains ambiguous. Per germline, CDR1 SGHNT and CDR2 YYREEE (reference sequence). Trimming shortened V by 2 bases and J by 0 bases, and 12 bases separated the two germline ends. This CDR3 is 17 amino acids long.

The gene calls are TRBV11-2 and TRBJ1-1; D perhaps matches TRBD1 (6 bases). CDR1 and CDR2 from the germline V gene are SGHAT and FQNNGV. The V end lost 3 bases, the J end lost 1 base, and 6 bases lay between the germline ends. CDR3 size: 13 residues. The CDR3 sequence is CASSLTGNTEAFF. CDR3 bases: TGTGCCAGCAGCTTGACAGGGAACACTGAAGCTTTCTTT.

The chain employs TRBV10-3 and TRBJ1-5; no clear D gene. This CDR3 is built from 14 residues. The V gene's germline CDR1 is ENHRY and CDR2 SYGVKD. Between the trimmed V and J ends, which lost 1 base and 3 bases, there was a span of 7 bases. CDR3: CAISEWESNQPQHF. The CDR3 coding sequence is TGTGCCATCAGTGAGTGGGAGTCCAATCAGCCCCAGCATTTT.

The chain couples TRBV7-9 to TRBJ1-2, with 7 bases matching TRBD1. V was pared by 6 bases and J by 0 bases, with 16 bases of the junction left unmatched. The CDR3 covers 18 residues. Germline V gene lookup returns CDR1 SEHNR and CDR2 FQNEAQ (reference sequence). The CDR3 bases are TGTGCCAGCAGACCGCCTTGGGACAGTCCCCTTACTAACTATGGCTACACCTTC. Its translation: CASRPPWDSPLTNYGYTF.

The CDR3 region has the DNA TGTGCCTGGAGCCCGCAGGGCGCAGATACGCAGTATTTT. This sequence encodes CAWSPQGADTQYF. The rearrangement uses TRBV30 and TRBJ2-3; the D gene is possibly TRBD1 (5 bases). The CDR3 consists of 13 residues. Per the germline V gene, CDR1 is GTSNPN and CDR2 is SVGIG (reference sequence). V was pared by 3 bases and J by 4 bases, with 11 bases between.

This sequence joins TRBV11-3 and TRBJ1-2; the D is unclear. V gave up 2 bases and J gave up 0 bases, with 19 bases separating them. This CDR3 is built from 18 residues. CDR1 is SGHNT, CDR2 YENEEA, per germline. The CDR3 bases are TGTGCCAGCAGCTTATACCCCAATCCCATACGGGCTAACTATGGCTACACCTTC. It specifies CASSLYPNPIRANYGYTF.